This TCR beta chain was recorded in a study of blood T cell repertoires in COVID-19. Study-wide background: COVID-19 samples, acute and convalescent, were from the United States, Italy and Spain.

Original processing methods: Reference gene primer amplification in the assay estimated nucleated cell counts. Profiled with immunoSEQ multiplex PCR; TCRdb holds only in-frame clones, not every one. V and J calls plus clone size are reproduced from that table; the DNA served to infer D and trimming. The top ten hold 6.5% to 8.5% of the sample, which has roughly 170,000 clones, 70% to 85% seen once. CDR3 length: 15 residues. The trim removed 0 bases at V and 4 bases at J, leaving 3 bases unmatched. The sequenced material came from peripheral blood. The chain joins TRBV23-1 to TRBJ2-7; TRBD2 agrees at 10 bases. TRBV23-1 is filed as an ORF, its function uncertain. The TCR comes from a human donor in a cohort sampled during active COVID-19. In DNA, the CDR3 is TGCGCCAGCAGTCAATCGGAGCGGGGGGGGTACGAGCAGTACTTC. As protein: CASSQSERGGYEQYF.